The 2 T cell receptor beta chains given below trace back to one sample, sequenced in a study of shared T cell receptors in the human thymus. The repertoire was sequenced with immunoSEQ multiplex PCR; TCRdb's copy has only in-frame clones and lacks some. Counted here are under 450,000 clones, 95% occurring once; the ten biggest clones make up roughly 0.02%. Sequenced: thymocytes. Receptors were obtained from a human donor.

This chain links TRBV6-5 with TRBJ2-7; a possible D gene is TRBD2 (6 bases). The CDR3 is 14 amino acids. Germline V CDR1 and CDR2: MNHEY, SVGAGI. Trimming stripped 6 bases from V and 7 bases from J, with 19 bases between. The CDR3 loop reads CASSPSGEDGEQYF. DNA of the CDR3: TGTGCCAGCAGCCCGTCGGGGGAAGATGGTGAGCAGTACTTC.

The chain has TRBV15 and TRBJ2-5; 8 bases map to TRBD1. This CDR3 spans 15 amino acids. V was clipped by 0 bases and J by 4 bases; unmatched bases: 4. CDR1 is LNHNV and CDR2 is YYDKDF in the germline V gene (reference sequence). The CDR3 nucleotides read TGTGCCACCAGCAGAGAGGCAGGGGGCGCAGAGACCCAGTACTTC. It yields the protein CATSREAGGAETQYF. Together with reference TRBV15 and TRBJ2-5, the CDR3 gives the full variable domain: DAMVIQNPRYQVTQFGKPVTLSCSQTLNHNVMYWYQQKSSQAPKLLFHYYDKDFNNEADTPDNFQSRRPNTSFCFLDIRSPGLGDTAMYLCATSREAGGAETQYFGPGTRLLVL.